This TCR beta chain was identified during a study of identical twins. TCRdb fed the 5' RACE reads into MiXCR, producing one record per CDR3 protein. The top ten clones hold under 15% of a sample with hundreds of thousands of distinct CDR3 sequences, 18% of them seen once. After removal of 5 bases from V and 1 base from J, the junction contained 8 bases not matched to a gene. Germline V gene sequence: CDR1 SGHAT, CDR2 FQNNGV. The CDR3 spans 17 residues. These data were also filed under a second study, of T cells expressing NK-cell markers. From that second work: It was sorted CD3+CD56-NKG2C+, CD3+CD56+NKG2C- and CD3+CD56+NKG2C+ T cells that provided the TCR beta repertoires.

The sequence was collected from a woman aged 18-30 years in good health. Source material: PBMCs. The chain carries TRBV11-2 and TRBJ2-1, with 10 positions matching TRBD2. CDR3 protein: CASSPGLSGRSYNEQFF. The DNA of the CDR3 is TGTGCCAGCAGCCCCGGCCTTAGCGGGAGGTCCTACAATGAGCAGTTCTTC.